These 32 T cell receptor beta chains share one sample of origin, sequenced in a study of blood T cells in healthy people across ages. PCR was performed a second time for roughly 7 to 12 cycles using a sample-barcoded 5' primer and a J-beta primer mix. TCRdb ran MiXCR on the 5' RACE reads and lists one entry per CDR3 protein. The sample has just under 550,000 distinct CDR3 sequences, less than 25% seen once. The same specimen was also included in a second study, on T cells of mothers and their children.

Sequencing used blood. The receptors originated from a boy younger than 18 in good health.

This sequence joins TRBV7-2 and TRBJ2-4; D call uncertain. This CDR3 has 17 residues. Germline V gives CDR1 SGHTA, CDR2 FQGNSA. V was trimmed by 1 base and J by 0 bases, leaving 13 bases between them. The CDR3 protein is CASSLGPPQLAKNIQYF. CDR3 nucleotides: TGTGCCAGCAGCTTAGGGCCCCCGCAGTTAGCCAAAAACATTCAGTACTTC.

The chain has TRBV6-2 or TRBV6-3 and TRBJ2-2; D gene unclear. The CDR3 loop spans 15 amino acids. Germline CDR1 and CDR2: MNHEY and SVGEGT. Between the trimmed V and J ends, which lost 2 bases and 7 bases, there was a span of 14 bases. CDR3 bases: TGTGCCAGCAGTTACGCGATCAATACTGACGGGGAGCTGTTTTTT. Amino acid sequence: CASSYAINTDGELFF.

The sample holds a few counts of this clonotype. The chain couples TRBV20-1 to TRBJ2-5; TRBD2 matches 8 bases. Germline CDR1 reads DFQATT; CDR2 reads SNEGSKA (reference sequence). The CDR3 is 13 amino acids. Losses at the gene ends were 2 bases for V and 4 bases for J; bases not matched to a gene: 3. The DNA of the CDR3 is TGCAGTGCTAGATCGGGGGGGGGAGAGACCCAGTACTTC. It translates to CSARSGGGETQYF.

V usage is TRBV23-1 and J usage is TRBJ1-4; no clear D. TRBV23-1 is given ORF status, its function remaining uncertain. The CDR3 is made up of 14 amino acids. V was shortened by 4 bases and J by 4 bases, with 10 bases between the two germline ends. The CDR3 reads CASSRASLNEKLFF. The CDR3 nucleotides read TGCGCCAGCAGTCGGGCCAGCCTTAATGAAAAACTGTTTTTT.

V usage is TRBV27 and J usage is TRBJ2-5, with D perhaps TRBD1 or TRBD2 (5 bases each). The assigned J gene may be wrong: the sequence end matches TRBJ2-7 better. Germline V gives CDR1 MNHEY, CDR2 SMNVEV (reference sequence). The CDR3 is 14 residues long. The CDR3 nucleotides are TGTGCCAGCAGCTCACGGGACGCCCCCTACGAGCAGTACTTC. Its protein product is CASSSRDAPYEQYF.

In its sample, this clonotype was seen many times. CDR3 coding DNA: TGCAGTGCTAGAGATAACCGGGAGCAGTACTTC. This encodes CSARDNREQYF. This chain uses TRBV20-1 with TRBJ2-7; D is ambiguous. The CDR3 contains 11 residues. Germline CDR1 and CDR2: DFQATT and SNEGSKA (reference sequence). Deletions cut 0 bases from V and 7 bases from J, with 7 bases between.

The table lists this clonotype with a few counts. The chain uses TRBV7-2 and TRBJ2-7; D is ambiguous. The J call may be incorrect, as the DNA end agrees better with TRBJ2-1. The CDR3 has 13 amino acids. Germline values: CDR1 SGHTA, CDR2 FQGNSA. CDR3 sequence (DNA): TGTGCCAGCAGCCCCTCGGGCCACAATGAGCAGTTCTTC. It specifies CASSPSGHNEQFF.

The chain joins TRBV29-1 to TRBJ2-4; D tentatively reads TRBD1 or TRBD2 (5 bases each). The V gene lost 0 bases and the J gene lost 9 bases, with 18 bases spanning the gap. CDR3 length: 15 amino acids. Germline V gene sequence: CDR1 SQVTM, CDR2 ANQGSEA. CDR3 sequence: CSVEDPGARVGIQYF. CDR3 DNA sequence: TGCAGCGTTGAAGATCCCGGGGCAAGGGTGGGCATTCAGTACTTC.

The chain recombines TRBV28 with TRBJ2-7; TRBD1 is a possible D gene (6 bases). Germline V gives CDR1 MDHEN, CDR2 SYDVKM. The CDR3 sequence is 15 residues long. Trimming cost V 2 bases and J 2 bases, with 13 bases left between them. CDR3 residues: CASSLGSGGAYEQYF. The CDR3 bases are TGTGCCAGCAGTTTAGGATCTGGGGGCGCCTACGAGCAGTACTTC.

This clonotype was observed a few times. The CDR3 region is CASRKEVGGGEKLFF. In DNA, the CDR3 is TGTGCCAGCAGGAAGGAGGTGGGGGGGGGTGAAAAACTGTTTTTT. The genes are TRBV12-3 or TRBV12-4 and TRBJ1-4; D may be TRBD1 (5 bases). This CDR3 is built from 15 residues. Trimming took 6 bases from V and 7 from J, leaving 18 bases between them.

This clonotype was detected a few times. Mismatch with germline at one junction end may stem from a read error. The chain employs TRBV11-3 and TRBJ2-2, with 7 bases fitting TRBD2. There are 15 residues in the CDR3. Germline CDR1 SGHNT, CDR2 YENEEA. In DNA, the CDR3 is TGTGCCAGCAGCCCGACGCGGGAGAACATCGGGGAGCTGTTTTTT. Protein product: CASSPTRENIGELFF.

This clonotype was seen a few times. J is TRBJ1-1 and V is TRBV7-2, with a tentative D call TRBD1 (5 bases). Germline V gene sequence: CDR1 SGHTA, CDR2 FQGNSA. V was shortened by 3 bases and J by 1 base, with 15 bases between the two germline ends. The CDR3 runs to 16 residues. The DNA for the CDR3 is TGTGCCAGCAGCTTGACGGGGGAGCTAGGGAACACTGAAGCTTTCTTT. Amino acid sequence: CASSLTGELGNTEAFF.

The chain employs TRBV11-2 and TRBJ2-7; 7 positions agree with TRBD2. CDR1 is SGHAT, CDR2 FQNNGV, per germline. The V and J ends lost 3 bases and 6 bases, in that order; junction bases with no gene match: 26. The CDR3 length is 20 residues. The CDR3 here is CASSFRQLPRGAGLMGEQYF. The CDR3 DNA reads TGTGCCAGCAGCTTCCGACAGCTCCCAAGAGGAGCGGGACTGATGGGCGAGCAGTACTTC.

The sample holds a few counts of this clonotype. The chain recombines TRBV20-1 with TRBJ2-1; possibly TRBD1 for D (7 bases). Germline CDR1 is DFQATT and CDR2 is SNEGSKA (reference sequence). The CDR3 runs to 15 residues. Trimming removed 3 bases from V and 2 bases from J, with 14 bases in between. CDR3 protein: CSAREPGGPYNEQFF. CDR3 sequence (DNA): TGCAGTGCTAGGGAGCCAGGGGGGCCCTACAATGAGCAGTTCTTC.

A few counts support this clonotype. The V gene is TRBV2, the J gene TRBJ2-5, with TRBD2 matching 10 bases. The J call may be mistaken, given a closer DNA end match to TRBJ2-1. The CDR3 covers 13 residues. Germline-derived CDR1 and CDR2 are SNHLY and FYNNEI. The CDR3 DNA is TGTGCCAGCAGTAGACTAGCGGGCGATGAGCAGTTCTTC. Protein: CASSRLAGDEQFF.

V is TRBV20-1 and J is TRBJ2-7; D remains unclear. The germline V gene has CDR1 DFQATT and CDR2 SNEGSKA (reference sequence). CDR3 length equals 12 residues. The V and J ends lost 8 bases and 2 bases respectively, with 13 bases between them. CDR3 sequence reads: CSPRPEPYEQYF. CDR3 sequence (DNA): TGCAGTCCCCGGCCAGAGCCCTACGAGCAGTACTTC.

CDR3 nucleotide sequence: TGCAGCGTTGCTAAGGGGGCGGAGACCCAGTACTTC. The encoded protein is CSVAKGAETQYF. The gene calls are TRBV29-1 and TRBJ2-5, with 7 bases aligning to TRBD1. CDR3 length equals 12 residues. Per germline, CDR1 SQVTM and CDR2 ANQGSEA. After removal of 4 bases from V and 5 bases from J, the junction contained 4 bases not matched to a gene. The full variable domain, in which reference TRBV29-1 and TRBJ2-5 provide the parts outside the CDR3, is SAVISQKPSRDICQRGTSLTIQCQVDSQVTMMFWYRQQPGQSLTLIATANQGSEATYESGFVIDKFPISRPNLTFSTLTVSNMSPEDSSIYLCSVAKGAETQYFGPGTRLLVL.

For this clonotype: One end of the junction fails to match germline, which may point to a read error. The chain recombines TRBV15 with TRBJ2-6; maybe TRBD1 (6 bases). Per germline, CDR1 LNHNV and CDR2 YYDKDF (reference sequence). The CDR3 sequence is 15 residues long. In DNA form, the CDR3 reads TGTGCCACCAGCTCGACAGGCTCTGGGGCCGACGTCCTGACTTTC. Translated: CATSSTGSGADVLTF.

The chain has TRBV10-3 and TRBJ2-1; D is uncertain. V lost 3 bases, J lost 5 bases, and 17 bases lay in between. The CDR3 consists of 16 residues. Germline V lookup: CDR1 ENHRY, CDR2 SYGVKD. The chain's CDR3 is CAISDLERFEDNEQFF. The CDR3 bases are TGTGCCATCAGTGACCTCGAGCGATTTGAGGACAATGAGCAGTTCTTC.

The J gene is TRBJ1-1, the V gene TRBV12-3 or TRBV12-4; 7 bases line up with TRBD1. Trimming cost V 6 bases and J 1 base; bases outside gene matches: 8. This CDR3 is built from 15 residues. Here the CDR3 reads CASSPQTGKNTEAFF. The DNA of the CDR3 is TGTGCCAGCAGCCCCCAGACAGGGAAGAACACTGAAGCTTTCTTT.

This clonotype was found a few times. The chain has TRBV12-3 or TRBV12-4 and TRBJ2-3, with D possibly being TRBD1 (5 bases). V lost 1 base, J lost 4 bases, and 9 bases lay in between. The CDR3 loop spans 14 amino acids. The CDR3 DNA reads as TGTGCCAGCAGTTTAGGCAGGGATTCAGATACGCAGTATTTT. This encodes CASSLGRDSDTQYF.

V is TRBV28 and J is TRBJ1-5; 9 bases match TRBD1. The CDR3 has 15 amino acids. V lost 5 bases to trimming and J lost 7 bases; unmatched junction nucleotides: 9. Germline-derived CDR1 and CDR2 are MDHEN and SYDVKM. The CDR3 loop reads CASSLQQGAVQPQHF. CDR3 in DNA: TGTGCCAGCAGTCTACAACAGGGGGCTGTACAGCCCCAGCATTTT.

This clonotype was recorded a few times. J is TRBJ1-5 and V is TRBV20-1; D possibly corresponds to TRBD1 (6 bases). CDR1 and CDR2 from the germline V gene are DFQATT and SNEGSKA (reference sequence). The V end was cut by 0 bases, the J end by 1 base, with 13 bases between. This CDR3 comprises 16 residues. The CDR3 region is CSARDSGQLSNQPQHF. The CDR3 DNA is TGCAGTGCTAGAGACTCAGGACAGTTAAGCAATCAGCCCCAGCATTTT.

The CDR3 nucleotides read TGTGCCAGCAGTTCTGTATTCGGGAGCAACACTGAAGCTTTCTTT. Protein: CASSSVFGSNTEAFF. The chain employs TRBV6-2 or TRBV6-3 and TRBJ1-1; the D is unclear. Germline V gives CDR1 MNHEY, CDR2 SVGEGT. The CDR3 totals 15 residues. Trimming shortened V by 4 bases and J by 2 bases, and 14 bases separated the two germline ends.

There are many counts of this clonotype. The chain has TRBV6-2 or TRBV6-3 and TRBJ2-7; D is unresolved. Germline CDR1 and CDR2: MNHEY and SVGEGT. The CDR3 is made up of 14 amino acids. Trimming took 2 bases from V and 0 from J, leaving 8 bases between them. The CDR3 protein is CASSYETSSYEQYF. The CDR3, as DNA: TGTGCCAGCAGTTACGAGACCAGCTCCTACGAGCAGTACTTC.

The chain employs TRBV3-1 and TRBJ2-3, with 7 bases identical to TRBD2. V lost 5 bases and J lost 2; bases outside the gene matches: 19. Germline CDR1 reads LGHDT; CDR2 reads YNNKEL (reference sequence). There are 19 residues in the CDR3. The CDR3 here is CASSKRVMALAENTDTQYF. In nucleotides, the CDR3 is TGTGCCAGCAGCAAAAGGGTAATGGCGCTAGCGGAGAACACAGATACGCAGTATTTT.

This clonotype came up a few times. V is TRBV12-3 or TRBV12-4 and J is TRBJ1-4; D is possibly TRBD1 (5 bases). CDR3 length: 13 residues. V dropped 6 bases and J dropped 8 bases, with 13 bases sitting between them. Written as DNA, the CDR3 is TGTGCCAGCAGAACCGGGACGGGGGAAAAACTGTTTTTT. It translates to CASRTGTGEKLFF.

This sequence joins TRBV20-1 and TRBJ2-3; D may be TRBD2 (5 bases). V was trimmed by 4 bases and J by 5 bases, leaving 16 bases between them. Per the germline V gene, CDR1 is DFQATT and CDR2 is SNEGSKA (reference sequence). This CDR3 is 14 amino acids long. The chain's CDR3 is CSANSLREGDTQYF. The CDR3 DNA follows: TGCAGTGCTAATTCCCTAAGAGAGGGAGATACGCAGTATTTT.

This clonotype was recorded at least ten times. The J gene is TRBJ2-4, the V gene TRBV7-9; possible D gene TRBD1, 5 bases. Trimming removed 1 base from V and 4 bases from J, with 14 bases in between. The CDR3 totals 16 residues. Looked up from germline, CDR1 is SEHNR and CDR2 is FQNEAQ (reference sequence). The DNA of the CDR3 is TGTGCCAGCAGCTTAGGGGGCGTATTATCGAAAAACATTCAGTACTTC. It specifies CASSLGGVLSKNIQYF.

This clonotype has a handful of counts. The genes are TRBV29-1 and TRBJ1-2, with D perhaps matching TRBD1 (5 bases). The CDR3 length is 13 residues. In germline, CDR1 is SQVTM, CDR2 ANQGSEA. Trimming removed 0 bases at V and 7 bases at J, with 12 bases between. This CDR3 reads CSVEEGGTGGYTF. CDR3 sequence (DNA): TGCAGCGTTGAAGAGGGAGGGACCGGTGGCTACACCTTC.

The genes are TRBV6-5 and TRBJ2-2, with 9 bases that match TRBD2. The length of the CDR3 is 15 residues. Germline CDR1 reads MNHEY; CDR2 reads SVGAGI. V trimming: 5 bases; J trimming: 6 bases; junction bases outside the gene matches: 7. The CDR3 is CASSRPGTSSGELFF. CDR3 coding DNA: TGTGCCAGCAGTAGGCCCGGGACTAGCTCCGGGGAGCTGTTTTTT.

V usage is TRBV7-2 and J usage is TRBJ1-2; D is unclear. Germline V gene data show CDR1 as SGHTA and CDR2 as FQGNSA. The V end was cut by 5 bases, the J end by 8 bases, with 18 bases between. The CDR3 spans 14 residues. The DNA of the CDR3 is TGTGCCAGCAGCCCCCCAGTAACAACCGGCGGCTACACCTTC. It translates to CASSPPVTTGGYTF.